Judged by abundance, the clone carrying this T cell receptor (beta chain) is medium-sized. The data derive from a study of spatial heterogeneity in lung cancer. Noted time point: sample taken at primary tumor resection. Whole RNA obtained from tumor, nontumor lung or frozen PBMC underwent sequencing without sorting. Samples were obtained from approximately 72 donors, all untreated early-stage non-small cell lung cancer patients. Individual TCR cDNA molecules each bore their own unique molecular identifier. TCRdb reprocessed the 5' RACE reads via MiXCR and lists one record per CDR3 protein. The sample has about 15,000 distinct CDR3 sequences; 10% to 14% are singletons. Germline V gives CDR1 KGHSH, CDR2 LQKENI. This CDR3 is built from 11 residues. V lost 3 bases and J lost 2, with 1 base in between.

The sequences come from PBMCs, collected at surgery. The genes are TRBV18 and TRBJ2-5; unclear D gene. The receptor comes from a female donor with early-stage non-small cell lung cancer. CDR3 DNA: TGTGCCAGCTCACCTCAAGAGACCCAGTACTTC. Its translation is CASSPQETQYF.